The clone carrying this T cell receptor (beta chain) was detected a few times. The germline V gene has CDR1 MNHEY and CDR2 SVGAGI. V gave up 4 bases and J gave up 1 base, with 7 bases separating them. CDR3 length: 13 residues. The data are from a study of blood T cell repertoires in COVID-19. The method was immunoSEQ multiplex PCR; TCRdb's version includes in-frame clones alone and lacks a portion of them. The sample records about 350,000 clones, more than 75% being singletons. The V call is TRBV6-5, the J call TRBJ1-2; D ambiguous. The clonotype comes from a woman under 40 who had recovered from COVID-19. Input material: PBMCs or T cells enriched from blood (not recorded which). The CDR3 spells CASSFELNYGYTF. CDR3 sequence (DNA): TGTGCCAGCAGTTTCGAACTTAACTATGGCTACACCTTC.